This T cell receptor (beta chain) was observed in a study of blood T cells in healthy people across ages. Background on the study: T cells yielded about one barcoded beta molecule per two cells through template switching.

With a J-beta primer mix and a sample-barcoded 5' primer, a second PCR ran 7 to 11 cycles. Each TCR beta cDNA got a 12-nucleotide random molecular identifier. TCRdb re-analysed the 5' RACE reads in MiXCR, keeping a single row per CDR3 protein. The top ten hold around 9.2% of the sample, which has hundreds of thousands of distinct CDR3 sequences, just under 25% seen once. The CDR3 covers 13 residues. Germline CDR1 and CDR2: MNHNS and SASEGT. With 2 bases removed from V and 6 bases from J, the gap between germline ends came to 10 bases. These data were also filed under a second study, of T cells of mothers and their children.

The source material was blood. The genes are TRBV6-1 and TRBJ2-5; D unclear. This sequence was found in a boy between 10 and 17 years old in good health. CDR3 sequence (DNA): TGTGCCAGCAGTGAACCGAACAGTCAGACCCAGTACTTC. Protein sequence: CASSEPNSQTQYF.